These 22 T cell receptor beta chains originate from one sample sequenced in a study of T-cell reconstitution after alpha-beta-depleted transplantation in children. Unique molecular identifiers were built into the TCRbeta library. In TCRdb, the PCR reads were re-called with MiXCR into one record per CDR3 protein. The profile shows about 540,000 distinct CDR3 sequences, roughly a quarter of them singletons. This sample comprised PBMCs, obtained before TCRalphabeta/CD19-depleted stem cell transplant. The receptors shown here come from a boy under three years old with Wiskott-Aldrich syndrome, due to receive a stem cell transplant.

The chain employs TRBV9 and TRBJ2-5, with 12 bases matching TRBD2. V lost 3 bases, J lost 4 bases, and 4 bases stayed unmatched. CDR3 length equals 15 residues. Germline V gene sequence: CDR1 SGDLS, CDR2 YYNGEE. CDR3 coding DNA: TGTGCCAGCAGCGGCGGACTAGCGGGAACAGAGACCCAGTACTTC. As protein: CASSGGLAGTETQYF.

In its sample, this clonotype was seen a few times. The CDR3 bases are TGTGCCAGCAGTTTAGCGCCGGGACTAGCGGGTAAAGAGACCCAGTACTTC. This sequence encodes CASSLAPGLAGKETQYF. The chain couples TRBV12-3 or TRBV12-4 to TRBJ2-5; 12 bases are a match to TRBD2. This CDR3 has 17 residues. Trimming took 0 bases from V and 3 from J; bases not matched to a gene: 5.

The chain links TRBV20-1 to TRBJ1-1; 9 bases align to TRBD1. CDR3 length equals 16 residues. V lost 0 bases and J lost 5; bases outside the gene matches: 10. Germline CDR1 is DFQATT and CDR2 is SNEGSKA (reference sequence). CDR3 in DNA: TGCAGTGCTAGAGATTCGGGACAGGGTTACGGGACTGAAGCTTTCTTT. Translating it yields CSARDSGQGYGTEAFF.

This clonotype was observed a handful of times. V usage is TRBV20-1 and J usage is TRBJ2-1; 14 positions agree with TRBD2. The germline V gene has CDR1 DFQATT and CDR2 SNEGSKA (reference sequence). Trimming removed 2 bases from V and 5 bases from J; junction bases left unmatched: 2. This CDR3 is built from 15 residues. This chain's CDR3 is CSARPGLAGDNEQFF. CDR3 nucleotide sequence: TGCAGTGCTAGACCGGGACTAGCGGGAGACAATGAGCAGTTCTTC.

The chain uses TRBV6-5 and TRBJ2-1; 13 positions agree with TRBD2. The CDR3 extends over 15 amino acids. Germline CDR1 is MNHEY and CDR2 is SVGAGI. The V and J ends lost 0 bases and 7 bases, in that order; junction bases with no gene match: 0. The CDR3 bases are TGTGCCAGCAGTTACTCGGGACTAGCGGGGAATGAGCAGTTCTTC. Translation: CASSYSGLAGNEQFF.

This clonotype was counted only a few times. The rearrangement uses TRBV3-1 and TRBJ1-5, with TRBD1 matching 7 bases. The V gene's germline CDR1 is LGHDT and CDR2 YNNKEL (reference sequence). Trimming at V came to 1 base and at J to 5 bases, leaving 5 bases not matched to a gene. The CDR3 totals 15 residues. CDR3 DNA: TGTGCCAGCAGCCAAGGGGACAGACCTGATCAGCCCCAGCATTTT. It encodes CASSQGDRPDQPQHF.

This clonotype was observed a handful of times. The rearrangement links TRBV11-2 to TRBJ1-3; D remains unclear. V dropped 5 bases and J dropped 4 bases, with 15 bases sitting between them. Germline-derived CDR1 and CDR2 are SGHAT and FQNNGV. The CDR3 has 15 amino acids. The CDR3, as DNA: TGTGCCAGCAGCGCCATAGTAGGGAGCGGAAACACCATATATTTT. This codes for CASSAIVGSGNTIYF.

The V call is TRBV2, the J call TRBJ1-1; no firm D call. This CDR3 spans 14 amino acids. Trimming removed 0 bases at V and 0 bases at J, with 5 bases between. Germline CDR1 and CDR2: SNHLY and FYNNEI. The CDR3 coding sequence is TGTGCCAGCAGTGAAGCAGGATTGAACACTGAAGCTTTCTTT. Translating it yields CASSEAGLNTEAFF.

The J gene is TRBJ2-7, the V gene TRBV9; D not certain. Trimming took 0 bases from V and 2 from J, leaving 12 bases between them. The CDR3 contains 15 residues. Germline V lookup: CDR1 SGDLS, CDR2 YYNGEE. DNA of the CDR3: TGTGCCAGCAGCGTAGGACCATATGGAGCCTACGAGCAGTACTTC. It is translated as CASSVGPYGAYEQYF.

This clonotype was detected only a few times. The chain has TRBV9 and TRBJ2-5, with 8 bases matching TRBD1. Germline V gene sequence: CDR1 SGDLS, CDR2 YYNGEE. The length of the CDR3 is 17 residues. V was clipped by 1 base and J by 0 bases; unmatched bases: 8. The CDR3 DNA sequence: TGTGCCAGCAGCGTATTCCCGGGACAGGTGTACCAAGAGACCCAGTACTTC. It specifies CASSVFPGQVYQETQYF.

The CDR3 reads CASSNTGARELFF. CDR3 DNA: TGTGCCAGCAGCAACACAGGGGCGCGGGAGCTGTTTTTT. The rearrangement joins TRBV28 to TRBJ2-2; TRBD1 matches 7 bases. The V gene end was trimmed by 6 bases and the J gene end by 9 bases; junction bases not matched to a gene: 7. The length of the CDR3 is 13 residues. Per the germline V gene, CDR1 is MDHEN and CDR2 is SYDVKM.

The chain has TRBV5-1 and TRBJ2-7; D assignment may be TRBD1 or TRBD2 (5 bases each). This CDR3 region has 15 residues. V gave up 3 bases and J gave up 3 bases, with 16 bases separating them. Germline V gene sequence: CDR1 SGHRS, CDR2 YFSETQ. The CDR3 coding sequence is TGCGCCAGCAGCTCGGGGCCGAGACAAGACTACGAGCAGTACTTC. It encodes CASSSGPRQDYEQYF.

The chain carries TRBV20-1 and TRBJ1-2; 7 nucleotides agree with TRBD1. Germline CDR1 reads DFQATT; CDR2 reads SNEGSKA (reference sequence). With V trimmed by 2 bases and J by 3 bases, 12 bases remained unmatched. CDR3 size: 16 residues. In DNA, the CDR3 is TGCAGTGCTAGATCGCGACAACAGGGGAGAGACTATGGCTACACCTTC. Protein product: CSARSRQQGRDYGYTF.

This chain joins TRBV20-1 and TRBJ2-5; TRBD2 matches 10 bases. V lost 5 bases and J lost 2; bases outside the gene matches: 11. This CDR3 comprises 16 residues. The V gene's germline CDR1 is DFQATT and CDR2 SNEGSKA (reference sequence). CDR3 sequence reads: CSAPKRTSGLQETQYF. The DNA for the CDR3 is TGCAGTGCTCCAAAACGGACTAGCGGCCTACAAGAGACCCAGTACTTC.

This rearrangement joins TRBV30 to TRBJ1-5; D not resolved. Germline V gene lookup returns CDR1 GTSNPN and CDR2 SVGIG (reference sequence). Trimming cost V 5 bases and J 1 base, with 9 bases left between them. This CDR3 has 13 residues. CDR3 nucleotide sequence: TGTGCCTGGGAGGGTGGGAGCAATCAGCCCCAGCATTTT. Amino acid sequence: CAWEGGSNQPQHF. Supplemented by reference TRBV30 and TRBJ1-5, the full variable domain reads SQTIHQWPATLVQPVGSPLSLECTVEGTSNPNLYWYRQAAGRGLQLLFYSVGIGQISSEVPQNLSASRPQDRQFILSSKKLLLSDSGFYLCAWEGGSNQPQHFGDGTRLSIL.

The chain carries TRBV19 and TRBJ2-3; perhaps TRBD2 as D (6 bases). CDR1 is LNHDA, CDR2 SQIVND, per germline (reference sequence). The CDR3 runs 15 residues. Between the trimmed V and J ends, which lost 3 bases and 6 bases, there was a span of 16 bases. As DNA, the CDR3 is TGTGCCAGTAGTATGAATGTCGGGAGCCCGGATACGCAGTATTTT. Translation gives CASSMNVGSPDTQYF.

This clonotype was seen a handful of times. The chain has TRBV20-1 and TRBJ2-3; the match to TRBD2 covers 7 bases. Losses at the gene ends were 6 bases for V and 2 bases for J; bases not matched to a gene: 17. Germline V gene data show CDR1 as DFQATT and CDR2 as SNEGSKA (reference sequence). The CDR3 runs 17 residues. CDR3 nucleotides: TGCAGTGCAACTAATCCGGGACTAATGCACAACACAGATACGCAGTATTTT. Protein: CSATNPGLMHNTDTQYF.

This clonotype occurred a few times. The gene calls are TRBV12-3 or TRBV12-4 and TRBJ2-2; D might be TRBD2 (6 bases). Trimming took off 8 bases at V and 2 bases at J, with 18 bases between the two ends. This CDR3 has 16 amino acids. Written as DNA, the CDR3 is TGTGCCAGCCGGAAGCTCGGGACTCTTAACACCGGGGAGCTGTTTTTT. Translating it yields CASRKLGTLNTGELFF.

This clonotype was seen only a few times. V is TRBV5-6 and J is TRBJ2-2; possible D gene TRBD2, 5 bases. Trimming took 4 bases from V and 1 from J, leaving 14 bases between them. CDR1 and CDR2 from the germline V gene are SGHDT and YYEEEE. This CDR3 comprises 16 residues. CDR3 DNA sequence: TGTGCCAGCAGCGAACTAGGGCTTCTGAACACCGGGGAGCTGTTTTTT. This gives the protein CASSELGLLNTGELFF.

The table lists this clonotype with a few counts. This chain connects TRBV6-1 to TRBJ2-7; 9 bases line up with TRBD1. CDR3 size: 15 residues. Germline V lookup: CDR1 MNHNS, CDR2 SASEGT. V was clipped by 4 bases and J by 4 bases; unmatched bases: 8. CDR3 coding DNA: TGTGCCAGCAGTGGGACTGGGACAGGGCGGTACGAGCAGTACTTC. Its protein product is CASSGTGTGRYEQYF.

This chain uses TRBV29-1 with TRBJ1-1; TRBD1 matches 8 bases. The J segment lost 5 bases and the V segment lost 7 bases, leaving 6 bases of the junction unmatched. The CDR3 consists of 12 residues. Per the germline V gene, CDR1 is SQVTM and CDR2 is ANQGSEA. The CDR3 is CSADRVGTEAFF. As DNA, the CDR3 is TGCAGCGCGGACAGGGTAGGGACTGAAGCTTTCTTT.

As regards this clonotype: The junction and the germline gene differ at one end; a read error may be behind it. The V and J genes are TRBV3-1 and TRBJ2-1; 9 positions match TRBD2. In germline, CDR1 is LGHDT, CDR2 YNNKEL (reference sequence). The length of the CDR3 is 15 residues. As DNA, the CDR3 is TGTGCCTGCAGCCGGGGACTAGCAGCGGGCAATGAGCAGTTCTTC. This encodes CACSRGLAAGNEQFF.